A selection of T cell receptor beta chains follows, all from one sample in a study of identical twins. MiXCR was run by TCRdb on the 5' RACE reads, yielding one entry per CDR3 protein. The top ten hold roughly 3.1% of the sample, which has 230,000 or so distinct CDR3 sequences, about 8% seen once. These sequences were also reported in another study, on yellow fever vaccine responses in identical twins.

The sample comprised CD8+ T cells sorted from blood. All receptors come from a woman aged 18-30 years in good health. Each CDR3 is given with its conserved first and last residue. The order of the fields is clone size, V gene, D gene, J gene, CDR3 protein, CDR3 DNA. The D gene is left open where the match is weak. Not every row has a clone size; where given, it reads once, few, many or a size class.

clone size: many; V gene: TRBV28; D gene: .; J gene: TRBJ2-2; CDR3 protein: CASSLYRANTGELFF; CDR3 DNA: TGTGCCAGCAGTTTATACAGGGCAAACACCGGGGAGCTGTTTTTT
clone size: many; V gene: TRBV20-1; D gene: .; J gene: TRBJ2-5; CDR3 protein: CSARDPAGTGETQYF; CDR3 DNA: TGCAGTGCTAGAGACCCCGCAGGGACCGGGGAGACCCAGTACTTC
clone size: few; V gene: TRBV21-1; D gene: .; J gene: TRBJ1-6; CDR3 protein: CASSKASATGPSSALHF; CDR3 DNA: TGTGCCAGCAGCAAAGCTTCCGCGACAGGGCCGAGTTCGGCCCTCCACTTT
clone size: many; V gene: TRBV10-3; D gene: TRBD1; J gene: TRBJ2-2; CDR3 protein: CAISERTGGNTGELFF; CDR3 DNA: TGTGCCATCAGTGAGAGGACAGGGGGCAACACCGGGGAGCTGTTTTTT
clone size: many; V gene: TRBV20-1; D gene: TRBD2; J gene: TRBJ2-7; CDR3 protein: CSATRLLAGSYEQYF; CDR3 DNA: TGCAGTGCTACGAGGTTGCTAGCGGGCTCCTACGAGCAGTACTTC
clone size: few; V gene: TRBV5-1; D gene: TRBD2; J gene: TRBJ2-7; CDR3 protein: CASSLSETSGSYEQYF; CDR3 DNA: TGCGCCAGCAGCTTGTCGGAAACTAGCGGGAGCTACGAGCAGTACTTC
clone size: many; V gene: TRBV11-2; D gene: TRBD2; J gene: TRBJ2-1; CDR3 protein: CASRGSGRQGFDEQFF; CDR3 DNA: TGTGCCAGCAGGGGTTCCGGGAGGCAGGGCTTCGATGAGCAGTTCTTC
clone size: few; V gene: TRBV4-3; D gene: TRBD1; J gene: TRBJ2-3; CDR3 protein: CASSQAPTGHTDTQYF; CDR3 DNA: TGCGCCAGCAGCCAAGCCCCGACAGGGCACACAGATACGCAGTATTTT
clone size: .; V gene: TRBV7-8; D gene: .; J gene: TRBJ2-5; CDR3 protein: CASTWGDETQYF; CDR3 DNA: TGTGCCAGCACTTGGGGGGATGAGACCCAGTACTTC
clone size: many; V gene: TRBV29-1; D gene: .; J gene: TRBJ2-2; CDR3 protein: CSVPSNGGRYTGELFF; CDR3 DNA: TGCAGCGTCCCGAGCAATGGGGGGAGATACACCGGGGAGCTGTTTTTT
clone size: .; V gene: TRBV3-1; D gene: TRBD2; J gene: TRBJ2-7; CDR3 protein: CASSQVAGGQSYEQYF; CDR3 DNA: TGTGCCAGCAGCCAAGTAGCGGGGGGGCAATCCTACGAGCAGTACTTC
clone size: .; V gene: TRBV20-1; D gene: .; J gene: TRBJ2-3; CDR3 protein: CSARLPQTDTQYF; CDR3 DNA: TGCAGTGCTAGATTACCCCAGACAGATACGCAGTATTTT
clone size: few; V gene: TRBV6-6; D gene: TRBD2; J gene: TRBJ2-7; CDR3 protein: CASSGTSGEQYF; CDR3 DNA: TGTGCCAGCAGTGGGACTAGCGGCGAGCAGTACTTC
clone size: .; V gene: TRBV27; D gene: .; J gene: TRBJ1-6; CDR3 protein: CASSYGTGNSPLHF; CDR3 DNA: TGTGCCAGCAGTTACGGGACGGGGAATTCACCCCTCCACTTT
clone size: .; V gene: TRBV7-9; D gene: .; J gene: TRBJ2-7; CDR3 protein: CASSLATSYEQYF; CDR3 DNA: TGTGCCAGCAGCTTAGCGACGAGCTACGAGCAGTACTTC
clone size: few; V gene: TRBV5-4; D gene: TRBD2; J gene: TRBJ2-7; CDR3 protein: CASSLSGGGREQYF; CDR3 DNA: TGTGCCAGCAGCTTAAGCGGGGGGGGCCGGGAGCAGTACTTC
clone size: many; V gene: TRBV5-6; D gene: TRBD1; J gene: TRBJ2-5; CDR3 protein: CASSMGQPGSQYF; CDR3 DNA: TGTGCCAGCAGCATGGGACAGCCCGGGTCCCAGTACTTC
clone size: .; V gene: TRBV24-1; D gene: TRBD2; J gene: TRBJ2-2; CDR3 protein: CATMLAGVYSNTGELFF; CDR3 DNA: TGTGCCACCATGCTAGCGGGAGTCTATTCGAACACCGGGGAGCTGTTTTTT
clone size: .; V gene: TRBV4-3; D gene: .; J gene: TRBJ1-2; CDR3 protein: CASSQDRVDYGYTF; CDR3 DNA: TGCGCCAGCAGCCAAGATAGAGTCGACTATGGCTACACCTTC
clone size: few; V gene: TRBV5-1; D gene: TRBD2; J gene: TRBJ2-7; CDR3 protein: CASSLSWLAESSYEQYF; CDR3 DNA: TGCGCCAGCAGCTTGTCGTGGCTAGCGGAGAGCTCCTACGAGCAGTACTTC
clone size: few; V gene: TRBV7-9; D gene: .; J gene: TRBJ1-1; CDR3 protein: CASSWGATNTEAFF; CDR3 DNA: TGTGCCAGCAGTTGGGGGGCCACCAACACTGAAGCTTTCTTT
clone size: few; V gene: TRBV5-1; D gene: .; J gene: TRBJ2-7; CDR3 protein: CASSFPNSYEQYF; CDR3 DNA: TGCGCCAGCAGCTTTCCTAACTCCTACGAGCAGTACTTC
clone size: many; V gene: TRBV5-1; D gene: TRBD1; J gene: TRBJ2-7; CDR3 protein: CASSFSGTGEYEQYF; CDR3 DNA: TGCGCCAGCAGCTTCTCCGGGACAGGGGAGTACGAGCAGTACTTC
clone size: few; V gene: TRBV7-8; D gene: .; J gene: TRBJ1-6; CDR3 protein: CASSPGRGLNSPLHF; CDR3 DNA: TGTGCCAGCAGCCCAGGACGAGGGTTAAATTCACCCCTCCACTTT
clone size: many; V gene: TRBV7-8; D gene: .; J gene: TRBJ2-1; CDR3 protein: CASSFVLGYNEQFF; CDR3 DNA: TGTGCCAGCAGCTTTGTTCTTGGATACAATGAGCAGTTCTTC
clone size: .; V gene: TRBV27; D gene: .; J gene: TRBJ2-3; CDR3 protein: CASFELRSSDPSADTQYF; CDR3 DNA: TGTGCCAGCTTTGAATTAAGGAGCAGCGACCCTAGCGCAGATACGCAGTATTTT
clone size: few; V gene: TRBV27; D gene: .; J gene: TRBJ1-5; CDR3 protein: CASSLTGFNQPQHF; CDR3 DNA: TGTGCCAGCAGTTTGACAGGCTTCAATCAGCCCCAGCATTTT
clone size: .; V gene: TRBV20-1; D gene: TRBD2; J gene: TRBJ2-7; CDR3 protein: CSARVGSSAAGFGDEQYF; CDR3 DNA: TGCAGTGCTAGAGTCGGATCGTCGGCAGCGGGATTTGGAGACGAGCAGTACTTC
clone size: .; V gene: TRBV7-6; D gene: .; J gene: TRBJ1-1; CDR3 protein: CASSSSGLARVNTEAFF; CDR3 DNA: TGTGCCAGCAGCTCGTCGGGTCTTGCCCGCGTGAACACTGAAGCTTTCTTT
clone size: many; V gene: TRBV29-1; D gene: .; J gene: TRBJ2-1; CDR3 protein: CSVALGPFRNEQFF; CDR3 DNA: TGCAGCGTTGCGCTAGGGCCCTTTAGGAATGAGCAGTTCTTC
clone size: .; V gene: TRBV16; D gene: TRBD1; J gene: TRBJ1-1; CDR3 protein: CASSPGGEAFF; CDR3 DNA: TGTGCCAGCAGCCCAGGGGGTGAAGCTTTCTTT
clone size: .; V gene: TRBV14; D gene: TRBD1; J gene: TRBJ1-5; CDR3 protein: CASSQTGFFGNQPQHF; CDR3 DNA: TGTGCCAGCAGCCAGACAGGGTTTTTTGGCAATCAGCCCCAGCATTTT
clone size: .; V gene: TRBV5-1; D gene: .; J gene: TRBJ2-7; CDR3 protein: CASNMEGLSYEQYF; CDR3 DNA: TGCGCCAGCAACATGGAGGGTCTCTCCTACGAGCAGTACTTC
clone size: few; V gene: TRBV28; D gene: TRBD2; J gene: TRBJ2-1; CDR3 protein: CASSLWTDGGGNEQFF; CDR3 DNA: TGTGCCAGCAGTTTATGGACCGACGGCGGGGGGAATGAGCAGTTCTTC
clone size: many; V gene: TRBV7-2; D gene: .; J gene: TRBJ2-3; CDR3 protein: CASSPRPGDTQYF; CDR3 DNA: TGTGCCAGCAGCCCCAGACCCGGAGATACGCAGTATTTT
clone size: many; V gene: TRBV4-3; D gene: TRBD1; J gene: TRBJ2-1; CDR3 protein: CASSPAGGYEQFF; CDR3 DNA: TGCGCCAGCAGCCCTGCAGGGGGCTATGAGCAGTTCTTC
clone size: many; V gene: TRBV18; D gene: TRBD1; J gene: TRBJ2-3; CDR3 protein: CASSPPRDRSTDTQYF; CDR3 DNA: TGTGCCAGCTCACCACCACGGGACAGGAGCACAGATACGCAGTATTTT
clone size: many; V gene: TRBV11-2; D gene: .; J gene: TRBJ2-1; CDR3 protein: CASSVDPLYFSTSNEQFF; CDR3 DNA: TGTGCCAGCAGCGTCGACCCCCTCTACTTTAGCACGAGCAATGAGCAGTTCTTC
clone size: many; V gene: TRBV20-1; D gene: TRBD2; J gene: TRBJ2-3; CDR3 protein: CSASSTSAHTDTQYF; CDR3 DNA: TGCAGTGCTAGTTCGACTAGCGCTCACACAGATACGCAGTATTTT
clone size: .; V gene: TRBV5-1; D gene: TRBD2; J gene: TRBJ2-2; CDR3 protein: CASSGGTILTANTGELFF; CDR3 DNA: TGCGCCAGCAGCGGGGGGACTATTCTCACCGCGAACACCGGGGAGCTGTTTTTT
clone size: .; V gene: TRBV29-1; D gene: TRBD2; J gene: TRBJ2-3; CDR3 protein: CSVEDPGTTVDTQYF; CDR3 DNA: TGCAGCGTTGAAGATCCTGGGACTACAGTTGATACGCAGTATTTT
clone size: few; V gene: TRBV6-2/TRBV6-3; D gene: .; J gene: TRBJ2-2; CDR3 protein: CASTSPGQNTGELFF; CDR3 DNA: TGTGCCAGCACATCCCCGGGACAGAACACCGGGGAGCTGTTTTTT
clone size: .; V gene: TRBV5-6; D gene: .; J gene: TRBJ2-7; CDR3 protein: CASSPGQGLATYEQYF; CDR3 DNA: TGTGCCAGCAGCCCTGGACAGGGACTAGCTACCTACGAGCAGTACTTC
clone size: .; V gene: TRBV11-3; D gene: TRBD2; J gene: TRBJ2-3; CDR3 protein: CASSLGLAGGSDTQYF; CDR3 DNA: TGTGCCAGCAGCTTAGGACTAGCGGGAGGGTCAGATACGCAGTATTTT
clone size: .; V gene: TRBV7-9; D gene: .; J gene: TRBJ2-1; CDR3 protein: CASSLALADEQFF; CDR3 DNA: TGTGCCAGCAGCTTAGCCCTAGCAGACGAGCAGTTCTTC
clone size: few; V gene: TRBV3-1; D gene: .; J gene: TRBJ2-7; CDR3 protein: CASSRNMIPYEQYF; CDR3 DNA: TGTGCCAGCAGCCGAAATATGATACCCTACGAGCAGTACTTC
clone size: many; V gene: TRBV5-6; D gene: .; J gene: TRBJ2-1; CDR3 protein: CASRPLGGNEQFF; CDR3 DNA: TGTGCCAGCAGGCCACTAGGGGGCAATGAGCAGTTCTTC
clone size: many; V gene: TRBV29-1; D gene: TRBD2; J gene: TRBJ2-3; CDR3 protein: CSVPAGWATDTQYF; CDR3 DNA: TGCAGCGTCCCAGCGGGGTGGGCCACAGATACGCAGTATTTT
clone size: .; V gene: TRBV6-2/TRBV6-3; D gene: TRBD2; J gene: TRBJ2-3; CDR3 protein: CASRAGLGGLDTQYF; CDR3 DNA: TGTGCCAGCAGGGCGGGACTAGGGGGTCTAGATACGCAGTATTTT
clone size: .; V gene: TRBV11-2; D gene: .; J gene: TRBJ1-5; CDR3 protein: CASSLPPSGSRAASTDTQHF; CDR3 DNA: TGTGCCAGCAGCTTACCCCCGAGTGGCTCCCGAGCGGCGAGCACAGATACGCAGCATTTT
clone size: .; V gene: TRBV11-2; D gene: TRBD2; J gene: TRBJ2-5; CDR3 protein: CASSYFSGGRNQETQYF; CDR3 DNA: TGTGCCAGCAGCTACTTTAGCGGGGGGCGAAACCAAGAGACCCAGTACTTC